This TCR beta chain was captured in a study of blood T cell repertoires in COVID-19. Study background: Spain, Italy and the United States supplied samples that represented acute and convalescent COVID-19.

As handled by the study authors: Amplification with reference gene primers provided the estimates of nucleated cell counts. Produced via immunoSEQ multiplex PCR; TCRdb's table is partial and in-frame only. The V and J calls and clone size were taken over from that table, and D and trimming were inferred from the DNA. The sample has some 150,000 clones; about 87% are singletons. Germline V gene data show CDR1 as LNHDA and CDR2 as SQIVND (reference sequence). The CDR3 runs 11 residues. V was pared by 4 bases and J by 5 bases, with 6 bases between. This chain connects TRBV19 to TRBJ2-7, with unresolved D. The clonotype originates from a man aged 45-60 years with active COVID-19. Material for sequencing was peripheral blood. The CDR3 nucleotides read TGTGCCAGTAGTACCCGAGACGAGCAGTACTTC. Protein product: CASSTRDEQYF.